A selection of T cell receptor beta chains follows, all from one sample in a study of blood T cell repertoires in COVID-19. Sequencing used immunoSEQ multiplex PCR; TCRdb keeps in-frame clones, though not all of them. The sample contains around 200,000 clones, about 86% of which appear only once. Source material: peripheral blood. These TCRs come from a woman aged 45-59 years with acute or convalescent COVID-19. Both conserved end residues are part of each CDR3. The D gene is left open where the match is weak. Part of the rows lack a size; the others show once, few, many or a class for expanded clones.

d_call	v_call	j_call	clone_size	cdr3_aa	cdr3_nt
TRBD2	TRBV18	TRBJ2-5	.	CASSRTSGQETQYF	TGTGCCAGCTCTCGGACTAGCGGGCAAGAGACCCAGTACTTC
.	TRBV29-1	TRBJ2-3	.	CSVAFGGEADTQYF	TGCAGCGTTGCTTTCGGGGGAGAGGCAGATACGCAGTATTTT
TRBD1	TRBV30	TRBJ2-5	.	CAWNSGGGWETQYF	TGTGCCTGGAATTCAGGGGGCGGCTGGGAGACCCAGTACTTC
.	TRBV6-1	TRBJ2-7	.	CASSERVLDPKFAYEQYF	TGTGCCAGCAGTGAACGCGTACTCGATCCGAAGTTCGCCTACGAGCAGTACTTC
.	TRBV5-4	TRBJ2-7	.	CASSYDRSSYEQYF	TGTGCCAGCAGCTACGACAGGTCCAGCTACGAGCAGTACTTC
.	TRBV30	TRBJ1-5	few	CAWRGLGDQPQHF	TGTGCCTGGAGGGGACTGGGGGATCAGCCCCAGCATTTT
.	TRBV12-2	TRBJ2-3	.	CASRLPPTDTQYF	TGTGCAAGTCGCCTCCCCCCCACAGATACGCAGTATTTT
.	TRBV10-3	TRBJ1-1	.	CAIRDAGAAFF	TGTGCCATCAGAGATGCAGGGGCAGCTTTCTTT
TRBD2	TRBV19	TRBJ2-3	.	CASISPTGGPTDTQYF	TGTGCCAGTATTTCTCCTACGGGGGGGCCCACAGATACGCAGTATTTT
TRBD1	TRBV27	TRBJ2-1	.	CASSLGRGLYNEQFF	TGTGCCAGCAGTTTAGGCAGGGGGCTCTACAATGAGCAGTTCTTC
TRBD1	TRBV6-2/TRBV6-3	TRBJ1-5	.	CASSYIRRGRGPVYSNQPQHF	TGTGCCAGCAGTTACATCCGACGCGGCAGGGGGCCAGTATATAGCAATCAGCCCCAGCATTTT
TRBD1	TRBV5-1	TRBJ2-5	.	CASSQSRPRKGAPQETQYF	TGCGCCAGCAGCCAATCCCGACCGCGGAAGGGGGCTCCCCAAGAGACCCAGTACTTC
.	TRBV19	TRBJ2-7	.	CASALRRGGTTYEQYF	TGTGCCAGTGCCCTACGGCGCGGCGGCACTACCTACGAGCAGTACTTC
.	TRBV27	TRBJ1-5	.	CASSFLGGGNQPQHF	TGTGCCAGCAGTTTTTTGGGAGGGGGCAATCAGCCCCAGCATTTT
.	TRBV2	TRBJ1-1	.	CGRGATRTEAFF	TGCGGGCGGGGGGCTACTAGGACTGAAGCTTTCTTT
.	TRBV5-1	TRBJ2-7	.	CASSLTGSEQYF	TGCGCCAGCAGCTTAACAGGAAGCGAGCAGTACTTC
.	TRBV18	TRBJ2-6	.	CASSPGAVSGANVLTF	TGTGCCAGCTCACCAGGGGCAGTCTCTGGGGCCAACGTCCTGACTTTC
.	TRBV23-1	TRBJ2-5	.	CASSRLRRQETQYF	TGCGCCAGCAGCCGTCTACGGAGACAAGAGACCCAGTACTTC
TRBD2	TRBV5-1	TRBJ2-5	.	CASSRVAGGPETQYF	TGCGCCAGCAGCCGGGTAGCGGGGGGGCCGGAGACCCAGTACTTC
TRBD1	TRBV7-2	TRBJ1-5	.	CASSFTGVNQPQHF	TGTGCCAGCAGCTTTACAGGGGTTAATCAGCCCCAGCATTTT
TRBD1	TRBV10-1	TRBJ1-2	.	CASSPDRDTYGYTF	TGCGCCAGCAGTCCCGACAGGGACACCTATGGCTACACCTTC
.	TRBV18	TRBJ2-7	.	CASADRTLSYEQYF	TGTGCCAGCGCAGACAGGACTCTCTCCTACGAGCAGTACTTC
TRBD2	TRBV5-1	TRBJ2-5	.	CASSLAGGEETQYF	TGCGCCAGCAGCTTGGCCGGGGGGGAAGAGACCCAGTACTTC
.	TRBV7-6	TRBJ2-5	.	CASSSGLPETQYF	TGTGCCAGCAGCTCGGGACTTCCGGAGACCCAGTACTTC
TRBD1	TRBV24-1	TRBJ2-3	.	CATSDPRQGAGTDTQYF	TGTGCCACCAGTGACCCTAGACAGGGGGCGGGCACAGATACGCAGTATTTT
TRBD2	TRBV24-1	TRBJ2-3	.	CATSDGAGGHTDTQYF	TGTGCCACCAGTGACGGGGCGGGAGGCCACACAGATACGCAGTATTTT
TRBD2	TRBV7-9	TRBJ2-3	.	CASSLASGIGTDTQYF	TGTGCCAGCAGCTTGGCTAGCGGGATAGGAACAGATACGCAGTATTTT
.	TRBV10-2	TRBJ2-3	once	CASSSPAPGTQYF	TGCGCCAGCAGTTCACCTGCTCCAGGTACGCAGTATTTT
TRBD1	TRBV13	TRBJ2-7	.	CASSPLGTGMYEQYF	TGTGCCAGCAGCCCGCTTGGGACAGGGATGTACGAGCAGTACTTC
TRBD1	TRBV5-1	TRBJ2-7	.	CASSPGQGAYEQYF	TGCGCCAGCAGCCCGGGACAGGGGGCCTACGAGCAGTACTTC
.	TRBV5-4	TRBJ2-7	.	CASSPGTGVYEQYF	TGTGCCAGCAGCCCCGGGACTGGGGTATACGAGCAGTACTTC
.	TRBV15	TRBJ1-2	once	CATSRDRMRPRAYTF	TGTGCCACCAGCAGAGATCGTATGAGACCGAGGGCCTACACCTTC
.	TRBV12-3/TRBV12-4	TRBJ1-5	.	CASSGEGQPQHF	TGTGCCAGCAGCGGAGAGGGTCAGCCCCAGCATTTT
.	TRBV10-3	TRBJ2-7	once	CAVAVAMSYEQYF	TGTGCCGTCGCCGTCGCTATGTCCTACGAGCAGTACTTC
TRBD1	TRBV19	TRBJ1-2	.	CASTRSRTGGFSGYTF	TGTGCCAGTACCCGAAGCCGGACAGGGGGCTTCAGTGGCTACACCTTC
.	TRBV3-1/TRBV3-2	TRBJ1-3	few	CASSPGHPPTSGNTIYF	TGTGCCAGCAGCCCCGGACATCCGCCGACCTCTGGAAACACCATATATTTT
TRBD1	TRBV15	TRBJ1-6	.	CATSPAGTGYNSPLHF	TGTGCCACCAGCCCTGCCGGGACAGGATATAATTCACCCCTCCACTTT
.	TRBV5-1	TRBJ2-4	few	CASSLGANLAKNIQYF	TGCGCCAGCAGCTTGGGAGCAAATCTAGCCAAAAACATTCAGTACTTC